The present T cell receptor beta chain was sequenced within a study of T cell clones after liver transplantation. Using immunoSEQ multiplex PCR, the repertoire was profiled, and TCRdb retains in-frame clones only, with some absent. The table has more than 70,000 clones, approximately 82% seen once; the top ten hold 2.8%. V shed 4 bases and J shed 5 bases, with 13 bases lying between them. Germline V lookup: CDR1 SGHRS, CDR2 YFSETQ. The CDR3 sequence is 14 residues long. The source is a human patient who received a liver transplant. Some T cells could come from the graft donor. This specimen was CD4+ T cells from blood, taken at the 22-month timepoint. The chain couples TRBV5-1 to TRBJ2-1; weak D call: TRBD2 (5 bases). The CDR3 region is CASSPGAGNNEQFF. As DNA, the CDR3 is TGCGCCAGCAGCCCCGGTGCGGGTAACAATGAGCAGTTCTTC.